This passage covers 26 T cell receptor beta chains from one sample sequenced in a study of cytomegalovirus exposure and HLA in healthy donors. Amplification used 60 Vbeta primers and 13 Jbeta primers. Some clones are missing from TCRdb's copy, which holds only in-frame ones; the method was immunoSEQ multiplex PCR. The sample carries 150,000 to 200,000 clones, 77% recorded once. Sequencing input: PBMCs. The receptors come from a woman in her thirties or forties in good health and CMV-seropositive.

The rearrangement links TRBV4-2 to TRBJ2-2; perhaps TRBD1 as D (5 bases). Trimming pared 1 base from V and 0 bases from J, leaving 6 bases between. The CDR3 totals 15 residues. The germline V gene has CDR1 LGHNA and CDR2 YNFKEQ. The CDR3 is CASSQGTPNTGELFF. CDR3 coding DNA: TGTGCCAGCAGCCAAGGGACACCGAACACCGGGGAGCTGTTTTTT.

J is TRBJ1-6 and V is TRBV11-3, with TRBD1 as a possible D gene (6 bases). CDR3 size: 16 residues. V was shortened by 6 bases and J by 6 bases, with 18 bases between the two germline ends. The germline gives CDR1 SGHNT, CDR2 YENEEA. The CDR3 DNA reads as TGTGCCAGCAGTACCGGGGGGACATCCACTAATTCACCCCTCCACTTT. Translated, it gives CASSTGGTSTNSPLHF. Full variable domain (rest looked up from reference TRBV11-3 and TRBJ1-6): EAGVVQSPRYKIIEKKQPVAFWCNPISGHNTLYWYLQNLGQGPELLIRYENEEAVDDSQLPKDRFSAERLKGVDSTLKIQPAELGDSAVYLCASSTGGTSTNSPLHFGNGTRLTVT.

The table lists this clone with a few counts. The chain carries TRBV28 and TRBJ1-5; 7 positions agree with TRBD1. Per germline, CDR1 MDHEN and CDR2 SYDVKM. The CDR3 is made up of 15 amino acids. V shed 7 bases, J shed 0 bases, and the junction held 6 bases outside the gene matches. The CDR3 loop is CASKGQPYSNQPQHF. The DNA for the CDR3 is TGTGCCAGCAAGGGACAGCCGTATAGCAATCAGCCCCAGCATTTT.

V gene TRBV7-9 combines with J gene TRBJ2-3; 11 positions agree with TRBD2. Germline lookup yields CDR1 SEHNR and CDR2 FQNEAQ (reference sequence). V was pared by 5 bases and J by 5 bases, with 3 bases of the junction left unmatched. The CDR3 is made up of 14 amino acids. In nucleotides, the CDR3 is TGTGCCAGCAGCCCGGGGACTAGCGGAGATACGCAGTATTTT. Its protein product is CASSPGTSGDTQYF.

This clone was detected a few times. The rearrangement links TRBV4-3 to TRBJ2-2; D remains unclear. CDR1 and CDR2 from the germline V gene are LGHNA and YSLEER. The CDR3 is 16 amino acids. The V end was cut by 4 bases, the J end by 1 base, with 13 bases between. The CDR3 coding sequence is TGCGCCAGCAGCCTATTAAAAGCCGAGAACACCGGGGAGCTGTTTTTT. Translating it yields CASSLLKAENTGELFF.

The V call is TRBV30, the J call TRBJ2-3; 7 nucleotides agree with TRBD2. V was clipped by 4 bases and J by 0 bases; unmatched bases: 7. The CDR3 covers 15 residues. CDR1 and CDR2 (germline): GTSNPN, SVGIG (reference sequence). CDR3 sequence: CAWTSGGPSTDTQYF. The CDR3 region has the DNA TGTGCCTGGACCTCGGGAGGCCCTAGCACAGATACGCAGTATTTT.

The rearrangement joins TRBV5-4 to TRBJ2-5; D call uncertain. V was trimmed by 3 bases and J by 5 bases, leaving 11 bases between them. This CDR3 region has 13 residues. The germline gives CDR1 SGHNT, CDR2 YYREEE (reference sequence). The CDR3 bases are TGTGCCAGCAGCTCCGTCGAGGAGGAGACCCAGTACTTC. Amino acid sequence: CASSSVEEETQYF.

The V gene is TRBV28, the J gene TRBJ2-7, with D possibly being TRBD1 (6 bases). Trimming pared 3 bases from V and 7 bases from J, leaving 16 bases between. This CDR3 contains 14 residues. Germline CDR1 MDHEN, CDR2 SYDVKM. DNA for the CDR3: TGTGCCAGCAGTTTGATGGGGGCCCCGGGAGAGCAGTACTTC. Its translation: CASSLMGAPGEQYF.

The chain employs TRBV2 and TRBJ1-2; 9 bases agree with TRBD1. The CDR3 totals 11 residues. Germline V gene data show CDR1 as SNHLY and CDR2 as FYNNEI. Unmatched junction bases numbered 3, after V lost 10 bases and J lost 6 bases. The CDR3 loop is CATGTGNGYTF. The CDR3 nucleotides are TGTGCCACCGGGACAGGGAATGGCTACACCTTC.

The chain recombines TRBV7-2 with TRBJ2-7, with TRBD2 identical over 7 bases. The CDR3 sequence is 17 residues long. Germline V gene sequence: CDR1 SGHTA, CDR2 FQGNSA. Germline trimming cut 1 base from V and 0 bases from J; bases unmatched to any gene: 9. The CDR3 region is CASSLVPSGVFSYEQYF. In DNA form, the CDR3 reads TGTGCCAGCAGCTTAGTACCTAGCGGCGTCTTCTCCTACGAGCAGTACTTC. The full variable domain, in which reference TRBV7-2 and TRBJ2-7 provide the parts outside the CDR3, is GAGVSQSPSNKVTEKGKDVELRCDPISGHTALYWYRQSLGQGLEFLIYFQGNSAPDKSGLPSDRFSAERTGGSVSTLTIQRTQQEDSAVYLCASSLVPSGVFSYEQYFGPGTRLTVT.

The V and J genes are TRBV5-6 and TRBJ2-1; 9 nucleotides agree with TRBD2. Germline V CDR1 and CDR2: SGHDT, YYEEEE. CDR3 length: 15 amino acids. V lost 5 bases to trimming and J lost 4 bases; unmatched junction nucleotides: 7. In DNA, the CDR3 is TGTGCCAGCAGGAAGGGACTAGCACCATACAATGAGCAGTTCTTC. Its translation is CASRKGLAPYNEQFF. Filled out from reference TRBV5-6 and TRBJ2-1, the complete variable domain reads DAGVTQSPTHLIKTRGQQVTLRCSPKSGHDTVSWYQQALGQGPQFIFQYYEEEERQRGNFPDRFSGHQFPNYSSELNVNALLLGDSALYLCASRKGLAPYNEQFFGPGTRLTVL.

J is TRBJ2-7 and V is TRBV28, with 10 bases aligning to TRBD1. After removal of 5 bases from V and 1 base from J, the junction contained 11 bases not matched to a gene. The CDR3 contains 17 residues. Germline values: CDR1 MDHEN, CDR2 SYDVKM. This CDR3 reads CASSAPGDRGGSYEQYF. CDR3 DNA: TGTGCCAGCAGTGCGCCTGGGGACAGGGGCGGATCCTACGAGCAGTACTTC.

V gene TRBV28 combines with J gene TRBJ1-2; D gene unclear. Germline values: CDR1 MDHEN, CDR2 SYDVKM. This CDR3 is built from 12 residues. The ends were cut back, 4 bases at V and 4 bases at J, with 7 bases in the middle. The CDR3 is CASSSDTYGYTF. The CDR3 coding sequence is TGTGCCAGCAGTTCAGACACCTATGGCTACACCTTC.

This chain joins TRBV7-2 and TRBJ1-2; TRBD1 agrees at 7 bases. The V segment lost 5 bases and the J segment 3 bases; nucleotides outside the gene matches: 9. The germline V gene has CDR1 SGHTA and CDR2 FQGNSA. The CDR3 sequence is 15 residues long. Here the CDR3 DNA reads TGTGCCAGCAGCGTGGGGACAGCGACTTACTATGGCTACACCTTC. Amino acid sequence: CASSVGTATYYGYTF.

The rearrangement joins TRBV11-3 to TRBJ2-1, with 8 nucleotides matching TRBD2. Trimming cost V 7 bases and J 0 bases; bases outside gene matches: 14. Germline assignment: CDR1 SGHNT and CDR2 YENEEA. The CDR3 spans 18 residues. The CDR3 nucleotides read TGTGCCAGCACCCTCCTGGTGGGTAGCGGGGCCTCCTACAATGAGCAGTTCTTC. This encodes CASTLLVGSGASYNEQFF.

CDR3: CASSSGGDRGLLYEQYF. The CDR3 DNA sequence: TGTGCCAGCAGCTCGGGGGGCGACAGGGGACTCCTATACGAGCAGTACTTC. The chain couples TRBV11-2 to TRBJ2-7; weak D call: TRBD1 (8 bases). This CDR3 contains 17 residues. Germline CDR1 SGHAT, CDR2 FQNNGV. The V gene lost 4 bases and the J gene lost 4 bases, with 23 bases spanning the gap. The variable domain in full, with the rest retrieved from reference TRBV11-2 and TRBJ2-7, is EAGVAQSPRYKIIEKRQSVAFWCNPISGHATLYWYQQILGQGPKLLIQFQNNGVVDDSQLPKDRFSAERLKGVDSTLKIQPAKLEDSAVYLCASSSGGDRGLLYEQYFGPGTRLTVT.

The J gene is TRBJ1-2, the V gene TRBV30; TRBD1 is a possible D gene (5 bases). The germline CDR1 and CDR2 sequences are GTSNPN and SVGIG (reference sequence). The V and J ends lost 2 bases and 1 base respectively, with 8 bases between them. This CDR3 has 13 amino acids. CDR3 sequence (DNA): TGTGCCTGGAGTCAGGGCCTTAACTATGGCTACACCTTC. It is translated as CAWSQGLNYGYTF.

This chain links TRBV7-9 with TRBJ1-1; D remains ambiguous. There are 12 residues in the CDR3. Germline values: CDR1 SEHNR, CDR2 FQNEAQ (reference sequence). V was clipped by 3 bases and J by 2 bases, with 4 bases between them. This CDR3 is CASSFLNTEAFF. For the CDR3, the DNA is TGTGCCAGCAGCTTCCTCAACACTGAAGCTTTCTTT.

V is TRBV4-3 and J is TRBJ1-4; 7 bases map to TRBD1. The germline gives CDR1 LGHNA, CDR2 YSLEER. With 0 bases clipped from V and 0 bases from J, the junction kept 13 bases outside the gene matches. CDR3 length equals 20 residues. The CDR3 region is CASSQDVLAGGFPTNEKLFF. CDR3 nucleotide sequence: TGCGCCAGCAGCCAAGATGTTTTGGCAGGGGGATTCCCAACTAATGAAAAACTGTTTTTT.

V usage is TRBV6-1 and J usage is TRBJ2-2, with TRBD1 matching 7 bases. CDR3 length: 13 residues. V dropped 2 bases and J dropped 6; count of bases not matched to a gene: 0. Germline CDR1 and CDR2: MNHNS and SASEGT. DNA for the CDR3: TGTGCCAGCAGTGAACAGGGGGCCGGGGAGCTGTTTTTT. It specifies CASSEQGAGELFF.

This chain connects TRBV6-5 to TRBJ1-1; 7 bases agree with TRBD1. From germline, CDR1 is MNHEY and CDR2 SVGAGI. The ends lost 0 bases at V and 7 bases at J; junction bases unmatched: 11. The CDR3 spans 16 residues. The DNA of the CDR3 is TGTGCCAGCAGTTACTCTCCCGAGACAGGGAACCTTGAAGCTTTCTTT. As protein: CASSYSPETGNLEAFF.

CDR3 sequence: CASSLGQSYEQYF. The CDR3 bases are TGTGCCAGCTCTCTAGGACAGTCCTACGAGCAGTACTTC. The chain is built from TRBV18 and TRBJ2-7, with D possibly matching TRBD1 (6 bases). The CDR3 extends over 13 amino acids. Germline CDR1 KGHSH, CDR2 LQKENI. The V and J ends lost 6 bases and 1 base respectively, with 10 bases between them. Filled out from reference TRBV18 and TRBJ2-7, the complete variable domain reads NAGVMQNPRHLVRRRGQEARLRCSPMKGHSHVYWYRQLPEEGLKFMVYLQKENIIDESGMPKERFSAEFPKEGPSILRIQQVVRGDSAAYFCASSLGQSYEQYFGPGTRLTVT.

CDR3 DNA: TGCGCCGTCAGACAGGGACTGAACACTGAAGCTTTCTTT. Its translation is CAVRQGLNTEAFF. This chain joins TRBV10-1 and TRBJ1-1, with TRBD1 matching over 7 bases. The CDR3 totals 13 residues. Germline-derived CDR1 and CDR2 are WNHNN and SYGVQD (reference sequence). J gave up 0 bases and V 11 bases, and 6 bases lay outside the gene matches.

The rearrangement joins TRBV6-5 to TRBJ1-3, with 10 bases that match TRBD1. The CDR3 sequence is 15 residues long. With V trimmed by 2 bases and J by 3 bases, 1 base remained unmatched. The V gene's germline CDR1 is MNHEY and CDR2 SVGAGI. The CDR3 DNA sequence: TGTGCCAGCAGTTACGGGACAGGGGTTGGAAACACCATATATTTT. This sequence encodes CASSYGTGVGNTIYF.

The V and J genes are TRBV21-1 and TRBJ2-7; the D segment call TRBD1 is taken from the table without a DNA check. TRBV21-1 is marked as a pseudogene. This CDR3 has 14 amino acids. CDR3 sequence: CASSKAGLSYEQYF. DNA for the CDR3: TGTGCCAGCAGCAAAGCTGGGCTATCCTACGAGCAGTACTTC.

For the CDR3, the DNA is TGTGCCACCAGCAGCCCAACGACAGGGAGGCGGACCGGGGAGCTGTTTTTT. Amino acids: CATSSPTTGRRTGELFF. V and J are TRBV15 and TRBJ2-2; D is possibly TRBD1 (7 bases). V shed 3 bases and J shed 5 bases, with 19 bases lying between them. CDR3 size: 17 residues. Germline values: CDR1 LNHNV, CDR2 YYDKDF (reference sequence).